These 27 T cell receptor beta chains share one sample of origin, sequenced in a study of early T cells in non-severe SARS-CoV-2 infection. One entry per CDR3 protein, called by TCRdb with MiXCR from the 5' RACE reads. The repertoire holds around 58,000 distinct CDR3 sequences, around 14% seen once, with about 9.1% in the top ten. This specimen was whole blood, taken at baseline. The receptors were gathered from an adult who was a healthcare worker with PCR-confirmed SARS-CoV-2 infection or an uninfected control (not recorded which).

The gene calls are TRBV28 and TRBJ2-3; TRBD2 aligns across 9 bases. This CDR3 contains 15 residues. Germline values: CDR1 MDHEN, CDR2 SYDVKM. Trimming cost V 6 bases and J 5 bases; bases outside gene matches: 9. The CDR3 nucleotides are TGTGCCAGCAGCTTTCTTAGCGGGGGCCTAGATACGCAGTATTTT. Translated: CASSFLSGGLDTQYF.

This chain links TRBV7-2 with TRBJ2-2; D unresolved. CDR1 is SGHTA and CDR2 is FQGNSA in the germline V gene. The V and J ends lost 1 base and 2 bases respectively, with 5 bases between them. The CDR3 totals 14 residues. This CDR3 is CASSLDRNTGELFF. DNA for the CDR3: TGTGCCAGCAGCTTAGACAGAAACACCGGGGAGCTGTTTTTT.

This clonotype was seen a few times. The chain uses TRBV24-1 and TRBJ2-3, with 7 bases lining up with TRBD2. V shed 4 bases, J shed 0 bases, and the junction held 3 bases outside the gene matches. Germline V gives CDR1 KGHDR, CDR2 SFDVKD. The CDR3 sequence is 15 residues long. The CDR3 loop is CATSEAGASTDTQYF. CDR3 coding DNA: TGTGCCACCAGTGAGGCGGGAGCGAGCACAGATACGCAGTATTTT.

There are a few counts of this clonotype. This chain uses TRBV12-3 or TRBV12-4 with TRBJ1-6, with D tentatively TRBD1 (5 bases). The CDR3 length is 18 residues. Trimming shortened V by 5 bases and J by 14 bases, and 31 bases separated the two germline ends. CDR3 bases: TGTGCCAGCAGTCCAGGGAGACGGCAGGGAGTGGGGAGGTTAGCCCTCCACTTT. Protein product: CASSPGRRQGVGRLALHF.

This clonotype was counted at least ten times. The V call is TRBV12-3 or TRBV12-4, the J call TRBJ1-4; 9 bases map to TRBD1. The CDR3 is made up of 14 amino acids. After removal of 7 bases from V and 8 bases from J, the junction contained 8 bases not matched to a gene. CDR3: CASNQQGAGEKLFF. The CDR3 DNA reads as TGTGCCAGCAATCAACAGGGGGCAGGAGAAAAACTGTTTTTT.

This clonotype has just a few counts. The chain couples TRBV4-1 to TRBJ2-5, with a tentative D call TRBD1 (6 bases). The germline gives CDR1 MGHRA, CDR2 YSYEKL. The CDR3 spans 16 residues. Trimming pared 0 bases from V and 2 bases from J, leaving 13 bases between. For the CDR3, the DNA is TGCGCCAGCAGCCAAGATAGGGGGATGGCGCAAGAGACCCAGTACTTC. Encoded protein: CASSQDRGMAQETQYF.

The chain is built from TRBV27 and TRBJ1-6; no firm D call. The germline gives CDR1 MNHEY, CDR2 SMNVEV (reference sequence). Trimming left V 8 bases short and J 7 bases short, with 6 bases between. The CDR3 runs 11 residues. CDR3 amino acids: CASGINSPLHF. CDR3 in DNA: TGTGCCAGCGGGATAAATTCACCCCTCCACTTT.

The V call is TRBV12-3 or TRBV12-4, the J call TRBJ1-2; D is perhaps TRBD1 (6 bases). Trimming took off 4 bases at V and 8 bases at J, with 14 bases between the two ends. This CDR3 spans 13 amino acids. CDR3 bases: TGTGCCAGCAGTTCGCGGGGGGCGCAGGGCTACACCTTC. Its translation: CASSSRGAQGYTF.

This clonotype was detected many times. The genes are TRBV28 and TRBJ1-4; possible D gene TRBD1, 5 bases. This CDR3 spans 14 amino acids. Germline V lookup: CDR1 MDHEN, CDR2 SYDVKM. V lost 6 bases to trimming and J lost 3 bases, with 11 bases between them. CDR3 sequence (DNA): TGTGCCAGCAGCGGGGGATTCGCTAATGAAAAACTGTTTTTT. The encoded protein is CASSGGFANEKLFF.

The chain carries TRBV11-2 and TRBJ1-6; a weak D match, TRBD1 (5 bases). V was cut by 3 bases and J by 5 bases, with 26 bases left in between. This CDR3 spans 20 amino acids. Germline assignment: CDR1 SGHAT and CDR2 FQNNGV. The CDR3 DNA reads as TGTGCCAGCAGCTTGAGGCCCCAAGGCGGCTCGGGGGGACATAATTCACCCCTCCACTTT. Protein product: CASSLRPQGGSGGHNSPLHF.

The CDR3 sequence: CSARDRLAGTGGELFF. CDR3 nucleotide sequence: TGCAGTGCTAGAGATAGACTAGCGGGAACAGGAGGGGAGCTGTTTTTT. J is TRBJ2-2 and V is TRBV20-1; TRBD2 agrees at 11 bases. Germline V gene lookup returns CDR1 DFQATT and CDR2 SNEGSKA (reference sequence). This CDR3 has 16 residues. V dropped 0 bases and J dropped 8; count of bases not matched to a gene: 8.

This clonotype was detected a few times. The J gene is TRBJ2-2, the V gene TRBV12-3 or TRBV12-4, with TRBD1 matching over 7 bases. The CDR3 consists of 14 residues. The ends lost 7 bases at V and 6 bases at J; junction bases unmatched: 8. CDR3 amino acids: CASTQGEWAGELFF. The CDR3 DNA is TGTGCCAGCACCCAGGGGGAATGGGCCGGGGAGCTGTTTTTT.

This clonotype was seen more than once but under ten times. This chain joins TRBV4-1 and TRBJ2-3; D gene ambiguous. Germline CDR1 reads MGHRA; CDR2 reads YSYEKL. V was trimmed by 4 bases and J by 3 bases, leaving 8 bases between them. The CDR3 has 13 amino acids. The CDR3 here is CASSPPSTDTQYF. The CDR3 coding sequence is TGCGCCAGCAGCCCCCCCAGTACAGATACGCAGTATTTT.

This chain joins TRBV21-1 and TRBJ2-7; the table's D gene call, TRBD1, was not cross checked with the DNA. TRBV21-1 is tagged as a pseudogene. This CDR3 spans 15 amino acids. CDR3 sequence (DNA): TGTGCCAGCAGCAAAGGCACCGGACAGAGCTACGGGCAGTACTTC. This codes for CASSKGTGQSYGQYF.

V and J are TRBV5-1 and TRBJ1-1; perhaps TRBD1 as D (5 bases). Germline values: CDR1 SGHRS, CDR2 YFSETQ. Deletions cut 0 bases from V and 0 bases from J, with 12 bases between. The length of the CDR3 is 16 residues. The CDR3 is CASSLEPTVMNTEAFF. CDR3 DNA: TGCGCCAGCAGCTTGGAGCCGACAGTGATGAACACTGAAGCTTTCTTT.

The gene calls are TRBV11-2 and TRBJ2-5; D is undetermined. Trimming pared 5 bases from V and 6 bases from J, leaving 10 bases between. There are 12 residues in the CDR3. CDR1 SGHAT and CDR2 FQNNGV come from the germline V gene. The DNA of the CDR3 is TGTGCCAGCAGCCCCAACCGACAGACCCAGTACTTC. It yields the protein CASSPNRQTQYF. The full variable domain, with the rest looked up from reference TRBV11-2 and TRBJ2-5, is EAGVAQSPRYKIIEKRQSVAFWCNPISGHATLYWYQQILGQGPKLLIQFQNNGVVDDSQLPKDRFSAERLKGVDSTLKIQPAKLEDSAVYLCASSPNRQTQYFGPGTRLLVL.

This clonotype is medium-sized in the sample. V and J are TRBV28 and TRBJ2-7; D gene unclear. V was shortened by 6 bases and J by 0 bases, with 15 bases between the two germline ends. CDR1 is MDHEN and CDR2 is SYDVKM in the germline V gene. This CDR3 comprises 15 residues. The chain's CDR3 is CASRSGSLFSYEQYF. The CDR3 DNA reads as TGTGCCAGCAGATCCGGGTCCCTATTCTCCTACGAGCAGTACTTC.

This clonotype was picked up many times. This sequence joins TRBV21-1 and TRBJ2-5; no DNA check was done on the table's D call, TRBD1. TRBV21-1 represents a pseudogene. CDR3 length: 9 residues. The DNA of the CDR3 is TGTTACAGGGATGGGCCCAAGTACTTC. Protein: CYRDGPKYF.

The rearrangement uses TRBV24-1 and TRBJ2-2; D may be TRBD1 (6 bases). Per germline, CDR1 KGHDR and CDR2 SFDVKD. Trimming shortened V by 9 bases and J by 3 bases, and 10 bases separated the two germline ends. The length of the CDR3 is 13 residues. As DNA, the CDR3 is TGTGCCACCGGGGACACCTACACCGGGGAGCTGTTTTTT. This encodes CATGDTYTGELFF.

V gene TRBV28 combines with J gene TRBJ2-7; no reliable D call. The ends were cut back, 11 bases at V and 5 bases at J, with 10 bases in the middle. Germline V lookup: CDR1 MDHEN, CDR2 SYDVKM. The CDR3 consists of 10 residues. CDR3 region: CAGGNDEQYF. The CDR3 DNA reads as TGTGCCGGCGGAAACGACGAGCAGTACTTC.

A few counts support this clonotype. V and J are TRBV3-1 and TRBJ2-5; D is uncertain. This CDR3 has 12 residues. CDR1 is LGHDT and CDR2 is YNNKEL in the germline V gene (reference sequence). With 4 bases removed from V and 5 bases from J, the gap between germline ends came to 8 bases. For the CDR3, the DNA is TGTGCCAGCAGCCTCCATTTGGAGACCCAGTACTTC. Protein product: CASSLHLETQYF.

The CDR3 loop reads CASSQDVYEQYF. CDR3 in DNA: TGTGCCAGCAGTCAAGATGTATACGAGCAGTACTTC. V usage is TRBV2 and J usage is TRBJ2-7, with D hard to call. The CDR3 has 12 residues. V lost 5 bases and J 4 bases, leaving 9 bases between the germline ends. Germline loops: CDR1 SNHLY, CDR2 FYNNEI.

This clonotype was observed many times. The chain links TRBV20-1 to TRBJ2-3, with TRBD2 matching over 10 bases. The length of the CDR3 is 15 residues. Germline CDR1 reads DFQATT; CDR2 reads SNEGSKA (reference sequence). CDR3 DNA: TGCAGCGCCAGCCCCGGGACTAGCGGCACAGATACGCAGTATTTT. Residues: CSASPGTSGTDTQYF.

The chain recombines TRBV5-5 with TRBJ2-3; D gene unclear. The CDR3 runs 14 residues. V was clipped by 0 bases and J by 5 bases, with 10 bases between them. CDR1 is SGHKS and CDR2 is YYEKEE in the germline V gene (reference sequence). The CDR3 DNA is TGTGCCAGCAGCTTGGAAGCGTTGGGAGATACGCAGTATTTT. The encoded protein is CASSLEALGDTQYF.

This clonotype was found many times. V usage is TRBV4-2 and J usage is TRBJ2-1, with 7 bases matching TRBD2. V lost 1 base to trimming and J lost 0 bases; unmatched junction nucleotides: 0. The CDR3 has 15 residues. Germline CDR1 LGHNA, CDR2 YNFKEQ. CDR3 sequence (DNA): TGTGCCAGCAGCCAAGGGACTAGCTCCTACAATGAGCAGTTCTTC. This gives the protein CASSQGTSSYNEQFF.

The chain carries TRBV29-1 and TRBJ1-1; no firm D call. Trimming cost V 6 bases and J 1 base, with 9 bases left between them. Germline V gene sequence: CDR1 SQVTM, CDR2 ANQGSEA. The CDR3 is 12 amino acids. Here the CDR3 reads CSVPERNTEAFF. CDR3 in DNA: TGCAGCGTCCCGGAGAGGAACACTGAAGCTTTCTTT.

V gene TRBV5-1 combines with J gene TRBJ1-1; D unclear. The germline CDR1 and CDR2 sequences are SGHRS and YFSETQ. Trimming removed 6 bases at V and 1 base at J, with 10 bases between. The CDR3 has 13 amino acids. DNA of the CDR3: TGCGCCAGCATGGAGGGAGGGAACACTGAAGCTTTCTTT. Protein sequence: CASMEGGNTEAFF.